The 9 T cell receptor beta chains presented below share a single source sample, sequenced in a study of blood T cell repertoires in COVID-19. Data came from immunoSEQ multiplex PCR; TCRdb stores just in-frame clones and leaves some out. This sample carries some 340,000 clones, around 87% of them seen once, and the ten largest clones take under 5.5%. Sequences were obtained from PBMCs or T cells enriched from blood (not recorded which). Every receptor here comes from a woman younger than 45 who had recovered from COVID-19.

V is TRBV9 and J is TRBJ2-5; D is unclear. Germline V lookup: CDR1 SGDLS, CDR2 YYNGEE. V gave up 0 bases and J gave up 4 bases, with 10 bases separating them. CDR3 size: 14 residues. In nucleotides, the CDR3 is TGTGCCAGCAGCGTAGACCCCCTAGGAGAGACCCAGTACTTC. Protein product: CASSVDPLGETQYF.

This clone was counted once. CDR3 residues: CASSFGAYGYTF. CDR3 in DNA: TGTGCCAGCAGTTTTGGGGCCTATGGCTACACCTTC. This chain joins TRBV6-2 or TRBV6-3 and TRBJ1-2; possible D gene TRBD1, 5 bases. The ends were cut back, 4 bases at V and 4 bases at J, with 7 bases in the middle. The CDR3 is made up of 12 amino acids. Germline lookup yields CDR1 MNHEY and CDR2 SVGEGT.

V gene TRBV18 combines with J gene TRBJ1-1; TRBD1 aligns across 9 bases. CDR1 is KGHSH and CDR2 is LQKENI in the germline V gene. V lost 5 bases and J lost 5; bases outside the gene matches: 6. This CDR3 spans 14 amino acids. For the CDR3, the DNA is TGTGCCAGCTCATACACAGGGGGCGAAACTGAAGCTTTCTTT. This encodes CASSYTGGETEAFF.

The chain employs TRBV28 and TRBJ1-6, with a weak D call TRBD1 (6 bases). The germline V and J ends were trimmed by 5 bases and 10 bases, with 15 bases remaining between them. The germline gives CDR1 MDHEN, CDR2 SYDVKM. CDR3 length: 14 residues. CDR3 nucleotides: TGTGCCAGCAGTCAACAGGGATGGAAATCACCCCTCCACTTT. This codes for CASSQQGWKSPLHF.

J is TRBJ2-7 and V is TRBV6-2 or TRBV6-3; 11 nucleotides agree with TRBD2. This CDR3 contains 15 residues. In germline, CDR1 is MNHEY, CDR2 SVGEGT. Unmatched junction bases numbered 7, after V lost 4 bases and J lost 5 bases. CDR3 region: CASSSPSGGSNEQYF. DNA of the CDR3: TGTGCCAGCAGTTCTCCTAGCGGGGGGAGCAACGAGCAGTACTTC.

Only one count was recorded for this clone. V gene TRBV6-2 or TRBV6-3 combines with J gene TRBJ1-1; 8 bases are shared with TRBD1. Germline V CDR1 and CDR2: MNHEY, SVGEGT. The CDR3 is 14 residues long. V lost 4 bases to trimming and J lost 5 bases; unmatched junction nucleotides: 6. DNA for the CDR3: TGTGCCAGCAGTTCCGACAGGGGTGGGACTGAAGCTTTCTTT. Its translation: CASSSDRGGTEAFF.

This clone was observed a single time. The V call is TRBV3-1 (or the pseudogene TRBV3-2), the J call TRBJ1-1, with 9 bases fitting TRBD1. The CDR3 extends over 16 amino acids. The V segment lost 4 bases and the J segment 5 bases; nucleotides outside the gene matches: 11. Germline V gene sequence: CDR1 LGHDT, CDR2 YNNKEL (reference sequence). This CDR3 reads CASSLRPGTGRTEAFF. CDR3 DNA: TGTGCCAGCAGCCTTCGTCCCGGGACAGGGAGGACTGAAGCTTTCTTT.

This chain uses TRBV4-2 with TRBJ2-5, with 8 positions matching TRBD2. This CDR3 comprises 15 residues. Per germline, CDR1 LGHNA and CDR2 YNFKEQ. Trimming took 3 bases from V and 1 from J; bases not matched to a gene: 4. DNA of the CDR3: TGTGCCAGCAGCCAGGCCCGGGGGGGCCAAGAGACCCAGTACTTC. Translation gives CASSQARGGQETQYF.

About this clone itself: The junction shows a germline mismatch at one end, possibly a read error. The rearrangement joins TRBV6-5 to TRBJ2-7, with a weak D call TRBD1 (6 bases). The CDR3 spans 13 residues. Germline-derived CDR1 and CDR2 are MNHEY and SVGAGI. CDR3 protein: CASIGTPSHEQYF. The CDR3 nucleotides are TGTGCCAGCATCGGGACACCCTCCCACGAGCAGTACTTC.